One and the same sample provided the 2 T cell receptor beta chains below, sequenced in a study of CD8 T cells in Susac syndrome. An input of about 0.5 to 1 ug of RNA was subjected to reverse transcription using random hexamers. TCRdb independently ran MiXCR on the immunoSEQ multiplex PCR reads; one entry per CDR3 protein. The table shows 95,000 to 150,000 distinct CDR3 sequences, with 90% to 95% occurring only once. What was sequenced was CD8+ T cells from PBMCs. These receptors all stem from a human donor with Susac syndrome.

The chain has TRBV6-5 and TRBJ1-5, with a possible D match to TRBD1 (6 bases). V lost 10 bases, J lost 0 bases, and 16 bases lay in between. The CDR3 runs to 15 residues. CDR1 is MNHEY and CDR2 is SVGAGI in the germline V gene. The CDR3 nucleotides read TGTGCCACCTTACGGGACACCTATAGCAATCAGCCCCAGCATTTT. It encodes CATLRDTYSNQPQHF.

The chain employs TRBV7-9 and TRBJ1-3, with D perhaps matching TRBD1 (5 bases). The CDR3 extends over 11 amino acids. V lost 4 bases and J lost 7, with 5 bases in between. Germline CDR1 reads SEHNR; CDR2 reads FQNEAQ (reference sequence). DNA for the CDR3: TGTGCCAGCAGCTGGGGGAACACCATATATTTT. Its translation: CASSWGNTIYF.